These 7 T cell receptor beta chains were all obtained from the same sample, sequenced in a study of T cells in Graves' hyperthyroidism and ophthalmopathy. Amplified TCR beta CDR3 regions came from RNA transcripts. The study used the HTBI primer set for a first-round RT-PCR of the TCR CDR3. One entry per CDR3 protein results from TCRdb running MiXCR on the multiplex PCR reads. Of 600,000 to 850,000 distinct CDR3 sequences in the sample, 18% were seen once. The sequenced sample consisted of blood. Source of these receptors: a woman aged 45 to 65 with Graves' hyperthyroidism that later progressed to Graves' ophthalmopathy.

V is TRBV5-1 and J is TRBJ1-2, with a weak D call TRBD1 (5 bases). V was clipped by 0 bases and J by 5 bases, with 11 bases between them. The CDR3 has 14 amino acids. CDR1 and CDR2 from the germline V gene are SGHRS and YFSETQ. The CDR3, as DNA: TGCGCCAGCAGCTTGGGGGGGTCTCGGTATGGCTACACCTTC. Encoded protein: CASSLGGSRYGYTF. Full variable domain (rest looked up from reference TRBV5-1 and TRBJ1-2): KAGVTQTPRYLIKTRGQQVTLSCSPISGHRSVSWYQQTPGQGLQFLFEYFSETQRNKGNFPGRFSGRQFSNSRSEMNVSTLELGDSALYLCASSLGGSRYGYTFGSGTRLTVV.

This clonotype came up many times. Written as DNA, the CDR3 is TGCAGTGCTAGTAGTGAGACCCAGTACTTC. It codes for CSASSETQYF. The V and J genes are TRBV20-1 and TRBJ2-5, with D unresolved. The length of the CDR3 is 10 residues. V lost 3 bases and J 5 bases, leaving 4 bases between the germline ends. Per the germline V gene, CDR1 is DFQATT and CDR2 is SNEGSKA (reference sequence).

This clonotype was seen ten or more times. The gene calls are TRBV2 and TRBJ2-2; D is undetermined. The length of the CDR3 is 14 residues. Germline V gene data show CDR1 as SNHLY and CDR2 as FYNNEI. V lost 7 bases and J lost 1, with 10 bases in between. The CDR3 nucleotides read TGTGCCAGCACCCGGACCCTGAACACCGGGGAGCTGTTTTTT. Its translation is CASTRTLNTGELFF.

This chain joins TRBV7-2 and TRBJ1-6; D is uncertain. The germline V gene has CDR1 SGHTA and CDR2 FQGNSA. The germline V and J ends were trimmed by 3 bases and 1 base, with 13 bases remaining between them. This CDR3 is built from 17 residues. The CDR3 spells CASSFLSAGSYNSPLHF. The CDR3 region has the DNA TGTGCCAGCAGCTTTTTGTCCGCGGGGTCCTATAATTCACCCCTCCACTTT. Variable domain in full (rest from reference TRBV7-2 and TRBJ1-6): GAGVSQSPSNKVTEKGKDVELRCDPISGHTALYWYRQSLGQGLEFLIYFQGNSAPDKSGLPSDRFSAERTGGSVSTLTIQRTQQEDSAVYLCASSFLSAGSYNSPLHFGNGTRLTVT.

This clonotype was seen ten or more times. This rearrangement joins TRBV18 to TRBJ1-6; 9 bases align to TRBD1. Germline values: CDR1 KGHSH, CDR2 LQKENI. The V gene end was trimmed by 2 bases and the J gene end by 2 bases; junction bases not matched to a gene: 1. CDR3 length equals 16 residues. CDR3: CASSPGQGTYNSPLHF. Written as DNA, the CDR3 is TGTGCCAGCTCACCAGGACAGGGGACCTATAATTCACCCCTCCACTTT.

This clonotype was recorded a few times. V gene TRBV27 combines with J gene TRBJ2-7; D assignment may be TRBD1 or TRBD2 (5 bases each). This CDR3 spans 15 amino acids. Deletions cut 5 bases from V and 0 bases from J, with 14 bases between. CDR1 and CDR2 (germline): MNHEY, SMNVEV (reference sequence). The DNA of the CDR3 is TGTGCCAGCAGTGTATTCGGGACGGCCTCCTACGAGCAGTACTTC. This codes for CASSVFGTASYEQYF.

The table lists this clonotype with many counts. This CDR3 is CASSPGTGNTIYF. CDR3 in DNA: TGTGCCAGCAGCCCCGGGACAGGGAACACCATATATTTT. V is TRBV12-3 or TRBV12-4 and J is TRBJ1-3, with TRBD1 identical over 9 bases. Trimming at V came to 6 bases and at J to 7 bases, leaving 4 bases not matched to a gene. CDR3 length: 13 residues.